The clone carrying this T cell receptor (beta chain) showed up just once. V lost 4 bases to trimming and J lost 5 bases, with 15 bases between them. Germline CDR1 reads SGHNT; CDR2 reads YYREEE (reference sequence). This CDR3 spans 14 amino acids. These data come from a study of control samples from healthy donors and cancer patients. Profiled with immunoSEQ multiplex PCR; TCRdb holds only in-frame clones, not every one. The sample includes about 120,000 clones, 80% to 90% of them seen just once. V usage is TRBV5-4 and J usage is TRBJ2-5, with D unresolved. The receptor was isolated from a woman aged 45 to 65 with colorectal cancer. Sequenced: PBMCs. The CDR3 reads CASSVDPMGETQYF. CDR3 in DNA: TGTGCCAGCAGCGTGGACCCTATGGGGGAGACCCAGTACTTC.